Following are 20 T cell receptor beta chains from one sample sequenced in a study of cytotoxic CD8 clonotypes in ibrutinib-treated CLL. Method: immunoSEQ multiplex PCR; TCRdb's copy keeps in-frame clones and lacks some. The table records about 130,000 clones, approximately 85% of them present only once. Sequencing used PBMCs, obtained after 24 months of ibrutinib treatment. Source of these receptors: a human donor with chronic lymphocytic leukemia.

The V and J genes are TRBV6-1 and TRBJ2-5; D remains unclear. Trimming removed 0 bases at V and 5 bases at J, with 13 bases between. Germline values: CDR1 MNHNS, CDR2 SASEGT. The CDR3 runs to 15 residues. The CDR3 coding sequence is TGTGCCAGCAGTGAAGCGCGAGGTAGTACCGAGACCCAGTACTTC. This encodes CASSEARGSTETQYF.

This clone was found once. The chain combines TRBV28 with TRBJ2-3, with D possibly matching TRBD1 (6 bases). Trimming shortened V by 6 bases and J by 1 base, and 14 bases separated the two germline ends. The CDR3 loop spans 15 amino acids. Looked up from germline, CDR1 is MDHEN and CDR2 is SYDVKM. For the CDR3, the DNA is TGTGCCAGCAGCCCAAGTTGGGGGCGCACAGATACGCAGTATTTT. Its protein product is CASSPSWGRTDTQYF. Looking up the rest from reference TRBV28 and TRBJ2-3 gives the full variable domain: DVKVTQSSRYLVKRTGEKVFLECVQDMDHENMFWYRQDPGLGLRLIYFSYDVKMKEKGDIPEGYSVSREKKERFSLILESASTNQTSMYLCASSPSWGRTDTQYFGPGTRLTVL.

The chain uses TRBV11-3 and TRBJ2-2; weak D call: TRBD1 (6 bases). CDR3 length equals 14 residues. Trimming took 3 bases from V and 8 from J, leaving 13 bases between them. Germline V CDR1 and CDR2: SGHNT, YENEEA. Here the CDR3 DNA reads TGTGCCAGCAGCTTGCAGACAGGAATAGGGGAGCTGTTTTTT. Its translation: CASSLQTGIGELFF. The complete variable domain, with remaining parts taken from reference TRBV11-3 and TRBJ2-2, reads EAGVVQSPRYKIIEKKQPVAFWCNPISGHNTLYWYLQNLGQGPELLIRYENEEAVDDSQLPKDRFSAERLKGVDSTLKIQPAELGDSAVYLCASSLQTGIGELFFGEGSRLTVL.

The chain couples TRBV6-6 to TRBJ2-6, with D perhaps matching TRBD1 (6 bases). Trimming took off 2 bases at V and 4 bases at J, with 9 bases between the two ends. Germline V gene sequence: CDR1 MNHNY, CDR2 SVGAGI (reference sequence). The CDR3 has 15 residues. Here the CDR3 DNA reads TGTGCCAGCAGTTACGATCAGGGGGGGGCCAACGTCCTGACTTTC. Its translation: CASSYDQGGANVLTF.

This chain links TRBV23-1 with TRBJ2-7, with a weak D call TRBD2 (5 bases). TRBV23-1 is recorded as an ORF, its role being uncertain. CDR3 size: 13 residues. V lost 6 bases to trimming and J lost 1 base, with 10 bases between them. The CDR3 sequence: CASRTRDSYEQYF. CDR3 coding DNA: TGCGCCAGCAGGACGAGGGATTCCTACGAGCAGTACTTC.

This clone was picked up one time. This chain connects TRBV29-1 to TRBJ1-2; 8 bases agree with TRBD1. Germline V gene sequence: CDR1 SQVTM, CDR2 ANQGSEA. V gave up 5 bases and J gave up 8 bases; unmatched junction bases: 13. There are 14 residues in the CDR3. The CDR3 loop reads CSVKRDRSPLGYTF. DNA for the CDR3: TGCAGCGTTAAACGGGACAGGAGCCCGCTGGGCTACACCTTC.

V and J are TRBV7-8 and TRBJ1-2; TRBD1 agrees at 9 bases. With 3 bases clipped from V and 7 bases from J, the junction kept 12 bases outside the gene matches. The germline V gene encodes CDR1 SGHVS and CDR2 FQNEAQ. This CDR3 is built from 16 residues. The CDR3 spells CASSFGTGTGIFGYTF. The CDR3 coding sequence is TGTGCCAGCAGCTTCGGCACCGGGACAGGGATCTTTGGCTACACCTTC.

This clone appeared once. The chain employs TRBV10-3 and TRBJ2-1; 8 bases fit TRBD2. Germline V gene lookup returns CDR1 ENHRY and CDR2 SYGVKD. Trimming cost V 2 bases and J 0 bases; bases outside gene matches: 0. The CDR3 is 15 residues long. CDR3 nucleotides: TGTGCCATCAGTGAGGCGGGAGGCTCCTACAATGAGCAGTTCTTC. Encoded protein: CAISEAGGSYNEQFF.

The V call is TRBV5-1, the J call TRBJ2-2; 8 nucleotides align to TRBD1. Trimming at V came to 4 bases and at J to 8 bases, leaving 4 bases not matched to a gene. CDR3 length: 13 residues. Germline V gene data show CDR1 as SGHRS and CDR2 as YFSETQ. CDR3: CASSATGAGELFF. The CDR3, as DNA: TGCGCCAGCAGCGCGACAGGGGCGGGGGAGCTGTTTTTT.

The chain carries TRBV2 and TRBJ2-5, with D possibly matching TRBD1 (6 bases). This CDR3 spans 13 amino acids. The germline V gene has CDR1 SNHLY and CDR2 FYNNEI. Trimming cost V 0 bases and J 4 bases, with 6 bases left between them. The CDR3 region is CASSEAGGETQYF. Here the CDR3 DNA reads TGTGCCAGCAGTGAAGCAGGGGGAGAGACCCAGTACTTC.

The chain combines TRBV23-1 with TRBJ2-7; 9 bases agree with TRBD1. TRBV23-1 has ORF status, its function being uncertain. With V trimmed by 4 bases and J by 4 bases, 14 bases remained unmatched. The CDR3 consists of 17 residues. The CDR3 loop is CASSPPWDRERGYEQYF. Written as DNA, the CDR3 is TGCGCCAGCAGTCCACCGTGGGACAGGGAGAGGGGGTACGAGCAGTACTTC.

CDR3 sequence: CASSLEVGTGELFF. CDR3 sequence (DNA): TGTGCCAGCAGCCTGGAGGTTGGCACCGGGGAGCTGTTTTTT. This chain links TRBV4-2 with TRBJ2-2; D perhaps matches TRBD2 (5 bases). The V gene lost 4 bases and the J gene lost 4 bases, with 10 bases spanning the gap. The CDR3 has 14 residues. CDR1 and CDR2 from the germline V gene are LGHNA and YNFKEQ.

CDR3: CASSRSPATNEKLFF. For the CDR3, the DNA is TGTGCCAGCAGCCGTTCCCCCGCAACTAATGAAAAACTGTTTTTT. The chain joins TRBV6-5 to TRBJ1-4; D is undetermined. Trimming stripped 6 bases from V and 0 bases from J, with 11 bases between. Germline CDR1 reads MNHEY; CDR2 reads SVGAGI. The CDR3 spans 15 residues.

V usage is TRBV5-4 and J usage is TRBJ2-7, with D uncertain. V lost 0 bases, J lost 0 bases, and 4 bases lay in between. Germline V gene sequence: CDR1 SGHNT, CDR2 YYREEE (reference sequence). This CDR3 is 13 amino acids long. The CDR3 protein is CASSLESSYEQYF. The CDR3, as DNA: TGTGCCAGCAGCTTGGAAAGCTCCTACGAGCAGTACTTC. Variable domain in full (rest from reference TRBV5-4 and TRBJ2-7): ETGVTQSPTHLIKTRGQQVTLRCSSQSGHNTVSWYQQALGQGPQFIFQYYREEENGRGNFPPRFSGLQFPNYSSELNVNALELDDSALYLCASSLESSYEQYFGPGTRLTVT.

CDR3 sequence reads: CASSLPEAYEQYF. In DNA, the CDR3 is TGCGCCAGCAGCTTGCCCGAAGCCTACGAGCAGTACTTC. The chain is built from TRBV5-1 and TRBJ2-7; no clear D gene. Germline V lookup: CDR1 SGHRS, CDR2 YFSETQ. Trimming removed 1 base at V and 2 bases at J, with 7 bases between. This CDR3 region has 13 residues. The whole variable domain, remainder taken from reference TRBV5-1 and TRBJ2-7, is KAGVTQTPRYLIKTRGQQVTLSCSPISGHRSVSWYQQTPGQGLQFLFEYFSETQRNKGNFPGRFSGRQFSNSRSEMNVSTLELGDSALYLCASSLPEAYEQYFGPGTRLTVT.

This chain uses TRBV7-2 with TRBJ2-7; no clear D. The CDR3 is 13 residues long. The germline CDR1 and CDR2 sequences are SGHTA and FQGNSA. The V end lost 1 base, the J end lost 4 bases, and 8 bases lay between the germline ends. The CDR3 sequence is CASSLVPGYEQYF. The CDR3 DNA follows: TGTGCCAGCAGCTTAGTTCCCGGATACGAGCAGTACTTC.

CDR3 sequence reads: CASSKGTGGTSEAFF. CDR3 DNA: TGTGCCAGCAGCAAGGGGACAGGGGGCACGAGTGAAGCTTTCTTT. The gene calls are TRBV4-2 and TRBJ1-1; 12 nucleotides match TRBD1. The ends lost 5 bases at V and 7 bases at J; junction bases unmatched: 8. This CDR3 has 15 residues. Germline CDR1 is LGHNA and CDR2 is YNFKEQ.

The chain carries TRBV27 and TRBJ1-2; 8 positions agree with TRBD1. The germline gives CDR1 MNHEY, CDR2 SMNVEV (reference sequence). V shed 7 bases, J shed 5 bases, and the junction held 6 bases outside the gene matches. CDR3 size: 13 residues. The DNA for the CDR3 is TGTGCCAGCAAAAAGGGACAGGAGTATGGCTACACCTTC. Translated: CASKKGQEYGYTF.

The rearrangement joins TRBV27 to TRBJ2-5; the D gene is possibly TRBD2 (5 bases). V was cut by 2 bases and J by 5 bases, with 18 bases left in between. The CDR3 is made up of 16 amino acids. From germline, CDR1 is MNHEY and CDR2 SMNVEV (reference sequence). This CDR3 reads CASSLMGRNPGETQYF. For the CDR3, the DNA is TGTGCCAGCAGTTTAATGGGAAGGAACCCGGGGGAGACCCAGTACTTC.

The chain uses TRBV18 and TRBJ2-7; 9 bases fit TRBD1. The CDR3 consists of 13 residues. The germline V gene has CDR1 KGHSH and CDR2 LQKENI. V was pared by 6 bases and J by 4 bases, with 4 bases of the junction left unmatched. CDR3 sequence (DNA): TGTGCCAGCTCGGACAGGGGTGGATACGAGCAGTACTTC. It is translated as CASSDRGGYEQYF.